This T cell receptor beta chain emerged from a study of Graves' ophthalmopathy and Graves' hyperthyroidism (dated by TCRdb to the late 2010s). Context from the whole study: Peripheral blood was collected at initial diagnosis, before any treatment. TCR beta repertoire signatures were used to distinguish Graves' ophthalmopathy from Graves' hyperthyroidism and to predict progression to ophthalmopathy. In total, 135 blood samples were TCR-sequenced: some 40 ophthalmopathy, about 75 hyperthyroidism and roughly 17 hyperthyroidism-to-ophthalmopathy patients. To explore V-J signatures that distinguish ophthalmopathy from hyperthyroidism, a discovery set of around 100 patients was enrolled, made up of 43 with ophthalmopathy and under 65 with stable hyperthyroidism. The independent validation cohort included about 19 hyperthyroidism patients plus 17 patients who later progressed from hyperthyroidism to ophthalmopathy. T-cell repertoires of thyroid tissue and blood were compared in over five hyperthyroidism patients. Following sample collection, hyperthyroidism patients were given methimazole at a starting dose of 30 mg daily, and ophthalmopathy patients were given high-dose intravenous methylprednisolone. Broad study findings and their caveats: Most of the expanded thyroid clonotypes with a frequency above 0.001 were also detected in blood, and it was suggested that the thyroid immune response may be reflected by blood repertoires. In validation, the model predicted ophthalmopathy progression with about 70% sensitivity and approximately 78% specificity; more than ten predicted patients were CT-confirmed with GO in a median of approximately 6.5 months. The 13-signature model separated ophthalmopathy from stable hyperthyroidism with approximately 88% sensitivity and about 84% specificity in cross-validation, and 80%/75% in the test set. Sample size was not statistically predetermined, and group allocation was not concealed from the investigators.

V loses 5 bases at its end and J loses 3 bases; junction bases beyond the gene matches: 9. From its cysteine to its phenylalanine, the CDR3 spans 15 amino acids. Solely the CDR3 DNA is kept, with 45 bases framed from the first base. Via the germline V gene (reference sequence), CDR1 is LGHDT and CDR2 YNNKEL. At least ten counts were recorded for this clonotype. The antigen this receptor binds is unknown. No base quality values were provided; no much bigger clone lies one nucleotide off. For repertoire sequencing, TCR beta CDR3 regions were amplified from RNA transcripts. HTBI primers and the Qiagen OneStep RT-PCR kit were used in a first-round RT-PCR, which was followed by a second-round multiplex PCR, size selection and purification. Libraries were sequenced paired-end with 100 bp reads on an Illumina HiSeq2000. For the original study's pipeline: SOAPnuke was used to process the reads, throwing out any read that had adapters, had uncalled bases, had a mean Phred below 15, or lacked an exact constant-primer or identifier match. COPE v1.2.5 was used to merge high-quality paired reads. Each unique nucleotide sequence was treated as a clonotype, and MiTCR v1.1 was used to align the clonotypes to the IMGT TRB V, D and J references. Only V-J combinations with frequency above 0.0001 were analysed, covering over 98% of repertoires. For each V-J combination, a TCR clonal expansion and chaos score was defined as the ratio of F50 clonal expansion to chaos observed in the TCRdist matrix. Welch's t-statistics and random forest were used to reduce features to 10 to 15 V-J combinations, which were fed into a naive Bayes classifier. Thyroid-blood repertoire similarity was quantified with the Morisita-Horn index. TCRdb reworked the public reads: Q25 trimming with fastp, MiXCR clone assembly, productive beta chains retained. Each entry is one CDR3 protein sequence, shown with its most common DNA and genes. The V and J calls shown here were made by TCRdb, not taken from the authors' results. This sample is represented by about 39,000 distinct CDR3 sequences; 45% to 55% of them were singletons. The ten largest make up under 30% of the sample.

Hyperthyroidism was considered stable if no progression to ophthalmopathy occurred within 18 months of follow-up. The hyperthyroidism patients were 18 to 65 years old and newly diagnosed, with a disease duration of less than 2 months. Patients with other autoimmune diseases, uncontrolled infections, pregnancy or lactation were excluded. Clinical symptoms, serum thyroxine, TRAb, thyroid ultrasound and orbital computed tomography formed the basis of the diagnosis. PBMCs were isolated from 7.5 to 10 ml of fresh peripheral blood by Ficoll-Paque density gradient centrifugation. Total RNA was extracted with Trizol reagent and quality-checked on an Agilent 2100 Bioanalyzer.

The V gene is TRBV3-1 and the J gene is TRBJ1-1; 7 middle bases align to TRBD1. This TCR came from an adult woman with stable Graves' hyperthyroidism. The specimen was peripheral blood. The bases are TGTGCCAGCAGCGATCCGGTCCAGGGGGACACTGAAGCTTTCTTT. It encodes CASSDPVQGDTEAFF. Reference TRBV3-1 and TRBJ1-1 proteins supply the regions before and after the CDR3; the full variable domain is: DTAVSQTPKYLVTQMGNDKSIKCEQNLGHDTMYWYKQDSKKFLKIMFSYNNKELIINETVPNRFSPKSPDKAHLNLHINSLELGDSAVYFCASSDPVQGDTEAFFGQGTRLTVV.